A selection of T cell receptor beta chains follows, all from one sample in a study of vaccination and CD4 T cells after COVID-19. TCRdb ran MiXCR on the PCR reads and lists one entry per CDR3 protein. This table holds about 18,000 distinct CDR3 sequences, less than 55% found once. No cognate antigen is known for these TCRs. The sample in question was CD4+ T cells from blood, cultured in vitro, obtained before SARS-CoV-2 vaccination. The receptors come from a human donor who had recovered from COVID-19. Each CDR3 is given with its conserved first and last residue. D genes are given only for firm matches. A row's size may be missing; if present it is once, few, many or a size class.

D	V	size	J	CDR3	DNA
-	TRBV19	-	TRBJ2-2	CASSPAWGSDTGELFF	TGTGCCAGTAGTCCAGCTTGGGGGTCCGACACCGGGGAGCTGTTTTTT
-	TRBV10-3	few	TRBJ2-1	CAISVSGALSYNEQFF	TGTGCCATCAGTGTATCGGGGGCCCTCTCCTACAATGAGCAGTTCTTC
TRBD1	TRBV20-1	once	TRBJ1-2	CSAPDFGTDSNYGYTF	TGCAGTGCCCCAGATTTCGGGACAGATTCTAACTATGGCTACACCTTC
TRBD1	TRBV4-1	-	TRBJ2-1	CASSQASGGTGLYNEQFF	TGCGCCAGCAGCCAAGCTAGTGGAGGGACAGGGCTGTACAATGAGCAGTTCTTC
-	TRBV6-4	-	TRBJ2-1	CASSESSYNEQFF	TGTGCCAGCAGTGAGAGCTCCTACAATGAGCAGTTCTTC
-	TRBV29-1	few	TRBJ1-1	CSVEEGATEAFF	TGCAGCGTTGAAGAGGGGGCCACTGAAGCTTTCTTT
TRBD2	TRBV20-1	few	TRBJ2-1	CSARDSGGLYNEQFF	TGCAGTGCTAGAGATAGCGGGGGGCTCTACAATGAGCAGTTCTTC
-	TRBV19	-	TRBJ1-1	CASREGRDTEAFF	TGTGCCAGTAGGGAAGGACGGGACACTGAAGCTTTCTTT
-	TRBV18	-	TRBJ2-5	CASSQGRQETQYF	TGTGCCAGCTCACAGGGTAGGCAAGAGACCCAGTACTTC
-	TRBV20-1	-	TRBJ2-1	CSAPGGMSSYNEQFF	TGCAGTGCCCCTGGTGGGATGAGCTCCTACAATGAGCAGTTCTTC
-	TRBV11-3	few	TRBJ2-2	CASSPSPGELFF	TGTGCCAGCAGCCCCTCCCCCGGGGAGCTGTTTTTT
TRBD1	TRBV7-8	few	TRBJ2-7	CASSPGTGAIYEQYF	TGTGCCAGCAGCCCGGGGACAGGGGCAATCTACGAGCAGTACTTC
-	TRBV1	-	TRBJ1-2	CTSSQYYLGTPNYGYTF	TGCACCAGCAGCCAATATTACCTCGGGACGCCCAACTATGGCTACACCTTC
TRBD2	TRBV20-1	-	TRBJ2-7	CSARDFSGLATEQYF	TGCAGTGCTAGAGATTTTTCGGGACTAGCGACCGAGCAGTACTTC
-	TRBV20-1	-	TRBJ2-7	CSARRGPSAYEQYF	TGCAGTGCGCGGAGGGGGCCCTCCGCCTACGAGCAGTACTTC
TRBD1	TRBV27	-	TRBJ2-7	CASSSETGGDSEQYF	TGTGCCAGCAGTTCCGAGACAGGGGGGGATTCCGAGCAGTACTTC
TRBD2	TRBV5-1	-	TRBJ2-5	CASSTGLAGGETQYF	TGCGCCAGCAGTACCGGACTAGCGGGAGGGGAGACCCAGTACTTC
-	TRBV20-1	-	TRBJ2-3	CSPRTFSTDTQYF	TGCAGTCCAAGGACTTTTAGCACAGATACGCAGTATTTT
-	TRBV27	-	TRBJ1-1	CASKTGLNTEAFF	TGTGCCAGTAAGACAGGTCTGAACACTGAAGCTTTCTTT
-	TRBV6-4	-	TRBJ2-3	CASSAGDTDTQYF	TGTGCCAGCAGTGCGGGAGACACAGATACGCAGTATTTT
TRBD2	TRBV27	few	TRBJ2-3	CASRGRGGPSDTQYF	TGTGCCAGCAGGGGGAGGGGTGGGCCCTCAGATACGCAGTATTTT
TRBD1	TRBV28	-	TRBJ1-1	CASSLVQGAGTEAFF	TGTGCCAGCAGTTTGGTACAGGGGGCTGGTACTGAAGCTTTCTTT
TRBD2	TRBV6-2/TRBV6-3	few	TRBJ2-7	CASSAAYSSGYEQYF	TGTGCCAGCAGCGCGGCGTACTCTAGCGGATACGAGCAGTACTTC
-	TRBV20-1	-	TRBJ1-2	CSARAQTNNYGYTF	TGCAGTGCTAGAGCCCAGACCAATAACTATGGCTACACCTTC